The sequence of this TCR beta chain was determined in a study of neoadjuvant anti-PD-1 for oral cavity cancer. Looking at the study overall: Most patients had three to four biweekly doses of 3 mg/kg nivolumab before resection. Non-progressing patients received a fourth nivolumab dose near day 43, then surgery on days 50-56.

As for this clone: Its target is not known.

Notes on the study in general: Higher pretreatment blood Treg/Th17 ratios correlated with higher pretreatment blood and lower post-treatment tumor TCRbeta clonality.

The CDR3 is made up of 13 amino acids. Germline CDR1 reads MNHNY; CDR2 reads SVGAGI (reference sequence). V gave up 2 bases and J gave up 2 bases, with 6 bases separating them. The protocol was immunoSEQ multiplex PCR, while the TCRdb copy is restricted to in-frame clones and leaves out a portion. The data hold over 11,000 clones, with roughly 70% observed a single time. The sample's time point: after neoadjuvant nivolumab, at surgical resection. This receptor was obtained from a person aged 40 to 85 with oral cavity squamous cell carcinoma. The chain joins TRBV6-6 to TRBJ2-5, with D uncertain. Source: PBMCs, taken after nivolumab (anti-PD-1) treatment. The CDR3 DNA follows: TGTGCCAGCAGTTACGGCCTGCAAGAGACCCAGTACTTC. Translating gives CASSYGLQETQYF.